The 29 T cell receptor beta chains listed next were all sequenced from one sample in a study of control samples from healthy donors and cancer patients. Sequencing was performed with immunoSEQ multiplex PCR; in TCRdb, only in-frame clones are kept and a portion is missing. Among around 130,000 clones listed, roughly 90% were seen once. Input material: blood. Receptors originate from a man aged 45-60 years in good health.

The rearrangement links TRBV11-2 to TRBJ2-5, with D possibly being TRBD2 (6 bases). Trimming left V 2 bases short and J 2 bases short, with 12 bases between. Germline loops: CDR1 SGHAT, CDR2 FQNNGV. This CDR3 has 15 residues. The CDR3 loop is CASSLQSGYQETQYF. The CDR3 bases are TGTGCCAGCAGCTTACAAAGCGGGTATCAAGAGACCCAGTACTTC.

In this sample, this clone turned up a few times. The chain couples TRBV19 to TRBJ1-1; tentative D call: TRBD1 (5 bases). This CDR3 has 12 residues. Per germline, CDR1 LNHDA and CDR2 SQIVND (reference sequence). V lost 3 bases and J lost 6, with 8 bases in between. The CDR3 nucleotides are TGTGCCAGTAGTATTCCGGGGGCTGAAGCTTTCTTT. Translation gives CASSIPGAEAFF.

The chain carries TRBV28 and TRBJ1-1; 10 nucleotides line up with TRBD1. Germline V lookup: CDR1 MDHEN, CDR2 SYDVKM. V was pared by 5 bases and J by 0 bases, with 6 bases of the junction left unmatched. The CDR3 extends over 16 amino acids. Here the CDR3 reads CASSVPTGGVNTEAFF. The CDR3 DNA reads TGTGCCAGCAGTGTCCCGACAGGGGGCGTGAACACTGAAGCTTTCTTT.

This chain joins TRBV12-3 or TRBV12-4 and TRBJ1-2, with a possible D match to TRBD1 (6 bases). CDR3 length equals 12 residues. The ends were cut back, 4 bases at V and 7 bases at J, with 10 bases in the middle. CDR3 in DNA: TGTGCCAGCAGTTACAGGGAGGGTGGCTACACCTTC. Its protein is CASSYREGGYTF.

The CDR3 loop is CASSFGLAGGRVETQYF. In nucleotides, the CDR3 is TGTGCCAGCAGCTTTGGACTAGCGGGGGGGCGAGTAGAGACCCAGTACTTC. The J gene is TRBJ2-5, the V gene TRBV7-9; 15 nucleotides line up with TRBD2. Trimming at V came to 3 bases and at J to 4 bases, leaving 6 bases not matched to a gene. From germline, CDR1 is SEHNR and CDR2 FQNEAQ (reference sequence). The CDR3 runs to 17 residues.

This clone has just a few counts. The CDR3 reads CASSALSGQNYGYTF. CDR3 DNA: TGTGCCAGCAGCGCCCTTTCGGGACAGAACTATGGCTACACCTTC. The V gene is TRBV6-4, the J gene TRBJ1-2; TRBD1 aligns across 7 bases. The CDR3 contains 15 residues. With 6 bases clipped from V and 2 bases from J, the junction kept 9 bases outside the gene matches. The germline CDR1 and CDR2 sequences are MRHNA and SNTAGT.

The chain uses TRBV7-9 and TRBJ1-2; 8 positions match TRBD1. The germline V gene has CDR1 SEHNR and CDR2 FQNEAQ (reference sequence). The CDR3 is 16 residues long. V trimming: 1 base; J trimming: 3 bases; junction bases outside the gene matches: 7. The CDR3 here is CASSLVTTDRDYGYTF. The CDR3 coding sequence is TGTGCCAGCAGCTTAGTGACAACGGACAGGGACTATGGCTACACCTTC.

This clone came up once. The gene calls are TRBV11-3 and TRBJ2-7, with D maybe TRBD1 (6 bases). The CDR3 runs 14 residues. The V end was cut by 1 base, the J end by 7 bases, with 14 bases between. The germline CDR1 and CDR2 sequences are SGHNT and YENEEA. CDR3: CASSLGTGFSEQYF. DNA for the CDR3: TGTGCCAGCAGCTTAGGTACAGGGTTTTCAGAGCAGTACTTC.

The rearrangement links TRBV28 to TRBJ2-7; 7 nucleotides line up with TRBD2. The CDR3 extends over 17 amino acids. The germline CDR1 and CDR2 sequences are MDHEN and SYDVKM. The V and J ends lost 1 base and 0 bases, in that order; junction bases with no gene match: 9. The CDR3 coding sequence is TGTGCCAGCAGTTTATCGGCTTGGGGGGGTGTCTCCTACGAGCAGTACTTC. Translating it yields CASSLSAWGGVSYEQYF.

V gene TRBV7-8 combines with J gene TRBJ1-2; 7 bases are shared with TRBD1. This CDR3 is built from 15 residues. Germline CDR1 and CDR2: SGHVS and FQNEAQ. V lost 5 bases and J lost 2; bases outside the gene matches: 8. The CDR3 loop is CASSPGTDPNYGYTF. CDR3 nucleotide sequence: TGTGCCAGCAGCCCGGGGACAGACCCGAACTATGGCTACACCTTC.

The V call is TRBV24-1, the J call TRBJ2-1, with D unclear. The CDR3 runs 15 residues. Germline V CDR1 and CDR2: KGHDR, SFDVKD. Trimming took 1 base from V and 4 from J, leaving 10 bases between them. CDR3 nucleotides: TGTGCCACCAGTGATTTCTCTTCCAGATACAATGAGCAGTTCTTC. This sequence encodes CATSDFSSRYNEQFF.

J is TRBJ1-4 and V is TRBV18, with TRBD1 identical over 7 bases. V lost 5 bases and J lost 0; bases outside the gene matches: 6. The CDR3 is 16 amino acids. The germline CDR1 and CDR2 sequences are KGHSH and LQKENI. The CDR3, as DNA: TGTGCCAGCTCAGCCCGACAGGGATCAACTAATGAAAAACTGTTTTTT. This gives the protein CASSARQGSTNEKLFF.

The rearrangement links TRBV7-9 to TRBJ2-3, with TRBD2 identical over 9 bases. The CDR3 length is 17 residues. Losses at the gene ends were 1 base for V and 1 base for J; bases not matched to a gene: 6. Per germline, CDR1 SEHNR and CDR2 FQNEAQ (reference sequence). The CDR3 sequence is CASSLVLAGARTDTQYF. DNA for the CDR3: TGTGCCAGCAGCTTAGTTTTAGCGGGGGCGCGCACAGATACGCAGTATTTT. Supplemented by reference TRBV7-9 and TRBJ2-3, the full variable domain reads DTGVSQNPRHKITKRGQNVTFRCDPISEHNRLYWYRQTLGQGPEFLTYFQNEAQLEKSRLLSDRFSAERPKGSFSTLEIQRTEQGDSAMYLCASSLVLAGARTDTQYFGPGTRLTVL.

The chain joins TRBV12-3 or TRBV12-4 to TRBJ2-1; D is perhaps TRBD2 (6 bases). This CDR3 is 12 amino acids long. V lost 5 bases to trimming and J lost 8 bases, with 10 bases between them. In nucleotides, the CDR3 is TGTGCCAGCAGTCGACTAGTATATGAGCAGTTCTTC. Translated: CASSRLVYEQFF.

In its sample, this clone was seen a few times. V usage is TRBV9 and J usage is TRBJ1-4; TRBD1 matches at 8 bases. The ends lost 4 bases at V and 7 bases at J; junction bases unmatched: 9. The CDR3 spans 15 residues. CDR1 and CDR2 (germline): SGDLS, YYNGEE. CDR3: CASSKTGGMSEKLFF. CDR3 coding DNA: TGTGCCAGCAGCAAAACAGGGGGGATGAGTGAAAAACTGTTTTTT.

This clone was detected once. The rearrangement links TRBV27 to TRBJ1-4; D uncertain. The CDR3 is 13 amino acids. Germline CDR1 MNHEY, CDR2 SMNVEV (reference sequence). With 6 bases removed from V and 6 bases from J, the gap between germline ends came to 11 bases. The CDR3 DNA reads TGTGCCAGCAGCGCACCCGGAGATGAAAAACTGTTTTTT. Its protein is CASSAPGDEKLFF.

This chain links TRBV2 with TRBJ2-5; no reliable D call. The CDR3 is made up of 14 amino acids. V was clipped by 4 bases and J by 0 bases, with 9 bases between them. Germline CDR1 SNHLY, CDR2 FYNNEI. CDR3 protein: CASSGFKNQETQYF. CDR3 nucleotide sequence: TGTGCCAGCAGTGGATTTAAAAACCAAGAGACCCAGTACTTC.

In DNA, the CDR3 is TGCGCCAGCAGCTTAACTACTACAGGGGCTGAGCAGTTCTTC. This translates into CASSLTTTGAEQFF. The J gene is TRBJ2-1, the V gene TRBV5-1; 7 bases agree with TRBD1. Germline CDR1 reads SGHRS; CDR2 reads YFSETQ. The CDR3 length is 14 residues. V shed 2 bases and J 9 bases; nucleotides not matched to a gene: 8. The entire variable domain, with the rest obtained from reference TRBV5-1 and TRBJ2-1, is as follows: KAGVTQTPRYLIKTRGQQVTLSCSPISGHRSVSWYQQTPGQGLQFLFEYFSETQRNKGNFPGRFSGRQFSNSRSEMNVSTLELGDSALYLCASSLTTTGAEQFFGPGTRLTVL.

This clone was seen once. The chain couples TRBV10-3 to TRBJ1-5; D uncertain. The CDR3 length is 13 residues. Germline V gives CDR1 ENHRY, CDR2 SYGVKD. V lost 7 bases, J lost 4 bases, and 11 bases lay in between. CDR3 sequence: CAITNEANQPQHF. The DNA of the CDR3 is TGTGCCATCACTAACGAAGCTAATCAGCCCCAGCATTTT.

The chain is built from TRBV6-5 and TRBJ1-1, with 10 bases fitting TRBD1. The germline gives CDR1 MNHEY, CDR2 SVGAGI. There are 15 residues in the CDR3. Trimming took 5 bases from V and 3 from J; bases not matched to a gene: 6. The CDR3 sequence is CASSPEGQGYTEAFF. CDR3 nucleotides: TGTGCCAGCAGTCCCGAGGGACAGGGGTACACTGAAGCTTTCTTT.

The V gene is TRBV27, the J gene TRBJ2-3; possibly TRBD1 for D (5 bases). The ends were cut back, 5 bases at V and 5 bases at J, with 17 bases in the middle. This CDR3 contains 15 residues. Germline V gene data show CDR1 as MNHEY and CDR2 as SMNVEV (reference sequence). The chain's CDR3 is CASSSQGSWGDTQYF. The CDR3 nucleotides are TGTGCCAGCAGTAGCCAGGGTTCATGGGGAGATACGCAGTATTTT.

This clone showed up just a few times. The J gene is TRBJ2-1, the V gene TRBV7-6, with 10 bases aligning to TRBD1. Trimming at V came to 5 bases and at J to 8 bases, leaving 12 bases not matched to a gene. Germline V gene lookup returns CDR1 SGHVS and CDR2 FNYEAQ. The CDR3 is made up of 16 amino acids. In DNA, the CDR3 is TGTGCCAGCAGCACCCGTGGGACAGGGGAGGTGGATGAGCAGTTCTTC. It codes for CASSTRGTGEVDEQFF.

The chain couples TRBV20-1 to TRBJ2-3, with a possible D match to TRBD1 (5 bases). Deletions cut 3 bases from V and 2 bases from J, with 12 bases between. The germline V gene has CDR1 DFQATT and CDR2 SNEGSKA (reference sequence). The CDR3 runs to 14 residues. In nucleotides, the CDR3 is TGCAGTGCTAGTTGGGGCAGGGTCACAGATACGCAGTATTTT. This gives the protein CSASWGRVTDTQYF.

The chain is built from TRBV2 and TRBJ1-2; D is undetermined. Germline lookup yields CDR1 SNHLY and CDR2 FYNNEI. Trimming shortened V by 7 bases and J by 2 bases, and 8 bases separated the two germline ends. The CDR3 is 12 amino acids. CDR3 amino acids: CASNGINYGYTF. CDR3 bases: TGTGCCAGCAATGGTATAAACTATGGCTACACCTTC.

The chain employs TRBV6-5 and TRBJ1-1; no clear D. This CDR3 spans 11 amino acids. V was clipped by 11 bases and J by 1 base, with 8 bases between them. Germline CDR1 reads MNHEY; CDR2 reads SVGAGI. Written as DNA, the CDR3 is TGTGCCGTCCTCAGGAACACTGAAGCTTTCTTT. It translates to CAVLRNTEAFF.

In the case of this clone: At one boundary the junction diverges from the germline segment, which might be a read error. The chain is built from TRBV7-9 and TRBJ2-7; D not certain. Germline CDR1 and CDR2: SEHNR and FQNEAQ (reference sequence). The CDR3 extends over 17 amino acids. The CDR3 nucleotides are TGTGCCAGCAGCTCGAGCTTCACGACCCCGCGAGCCTACGGGCAGTACTTC. Residues: CASSSSFTTPRAYGQYF.

The J gene is TRBJ2-1, the V gene TRBV11-2; 14 bases fit TRBD2. Trimming at V came to 5 bases and at J to 10 bases, leaving 10 bases not matched to a gene. Germline CDR1 reads SGHAT; CDR2 reads FQNNGV. The CDR3 is 16 residues long. The CDR3 reads CASSPPTSGGAGEQFF. The CDR3, as DNA: TGTGCCAGCAGCCCCCCGACTAGCGGGGGGGCTGGGGAGCAGTTCTTC.

J is TRBJ2-7 and V is TRBV28, with D unresolved. Per germline, CDR1 MDHEN and CDR2 SYDVKM. Trimming removed 6 bases from V and 4 bases from J, with 10 bases in between. The CDR3 extends over 12 amino acids. The CDR3 reads CASSVLSYEQYF. As DNA, the CDR3 is TGTGCCAGCAGCGTTCTGAGTTACGAGCAGTACTTC.

The chain has TRBV3-1 (or the pseudogene TRBV3-2) and TRBJ2-5; unclear D gene. The CDR3 loop spans 14 amino acids. Germline V gives CDR1 LGHDT, CDR2 YNNKEL (reference sequence). With 3 bases removed from V and 3 bases from J, the gap between germline ends came to 11 bases. As DNA, the CDR3 is TGTGCCAGCAGCCATCAGGTTGGCGAAGAGACCCAGTACTTC. The encoded protein is CASSHQVGEETQYF.